This TCR beta chain emerged from a study of Graves' ophthalmopathy and Graves' hyperthyroidism. The study's findings and limits: Ophthalmopathy cases were distinguished from stable hyperthyroidism by a 13-signature model, reaching 87.88% sensitivity and 70% to 84% specificity.

Investigators amplified TCR beta CDR3 regions from RNA transcripts. Second-round multiplex PCR came after first-round RT-PCR with HTBI primers. TCRdb analysed the multiplex PCR reads with MiXCR anew, one entry per CDR3 protein. The sample carries approximately 700,000 distinct CDR3 sequences, about two fifths recorded once. Regarding this clonotype: Antigen unknown.

PBMCs came from less than 13 ml of fresh peripheral blood. The sample comprised peripheral blood. This TCR was sampled from an adult man with Graves' ophthalmopathy.

The DNA of the CDR3 is TGTGCCAGCAGCTTAGCCAGGATCTTCGGAAACACCTTC. It encodes CASSLARIFGNTF. The genes are TRBV7-9 and TRBJ1-2; D not resolved. CDR3 size: 13 residues. V was cut by 0 bases and J by 12 bases, with 14 bases left in between. Germline loops: CDR1 SEHNR, CDR2 FQNEAQ (reference sequence).